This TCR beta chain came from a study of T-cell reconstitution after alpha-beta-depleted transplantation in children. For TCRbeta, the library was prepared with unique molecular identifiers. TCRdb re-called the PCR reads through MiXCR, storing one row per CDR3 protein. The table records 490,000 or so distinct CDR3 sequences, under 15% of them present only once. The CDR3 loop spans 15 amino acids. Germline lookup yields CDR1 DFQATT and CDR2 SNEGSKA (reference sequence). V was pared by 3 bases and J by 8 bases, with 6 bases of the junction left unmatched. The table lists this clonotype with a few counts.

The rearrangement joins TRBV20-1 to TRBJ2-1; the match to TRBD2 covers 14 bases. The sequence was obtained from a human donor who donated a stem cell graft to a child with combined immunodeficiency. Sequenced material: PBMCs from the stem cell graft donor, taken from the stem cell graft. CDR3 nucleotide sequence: TGCAGTGCTAGCACCGGGACTAGCGGGAGATATGAGCAGTTCTTC. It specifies CSASTGTSGRYEQFF.